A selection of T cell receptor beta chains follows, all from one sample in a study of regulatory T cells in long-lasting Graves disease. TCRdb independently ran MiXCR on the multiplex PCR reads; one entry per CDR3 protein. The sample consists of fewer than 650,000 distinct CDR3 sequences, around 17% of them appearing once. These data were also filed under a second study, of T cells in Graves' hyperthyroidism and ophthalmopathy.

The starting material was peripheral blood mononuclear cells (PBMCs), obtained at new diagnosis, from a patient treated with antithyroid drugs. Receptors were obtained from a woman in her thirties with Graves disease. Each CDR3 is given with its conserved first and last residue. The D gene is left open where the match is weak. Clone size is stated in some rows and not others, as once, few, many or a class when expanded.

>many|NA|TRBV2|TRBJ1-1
TGTGCCAGCAGTACCTCTAGGAACACTGAAGCTTTCTTT
CASSTSRNTEAFF
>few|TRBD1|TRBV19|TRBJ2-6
TGTGCCAGTAGTAGACAGGGGATTGATGGGGCCAACGTCCTGACTTTC
CASSRQGIDGANVLTF
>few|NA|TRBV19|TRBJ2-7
TGTGCCAGTAGTATTAACCGGGGTACCCCCCGGGGTAGCGAGCAGTACTTC
CASSINRGTPRGSEQYF
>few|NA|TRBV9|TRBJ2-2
TGTGCCAGCACGTCTCAGGTTCGAACAAACACCGGGGAGCTGTTTTTT
CASTSQVRTNTGELFF
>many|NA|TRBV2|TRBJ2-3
TGTGCCACCGGAGTAGGGAAGACCACAGATACGCAGTATTTT
CATGVGKTTDTQYF
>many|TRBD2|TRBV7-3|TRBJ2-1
TGTGCCAGCAGCTTCACTAGCGGAGTCTACAATGAGCAGTTCTTC
CASSFTSGVYNEQFF
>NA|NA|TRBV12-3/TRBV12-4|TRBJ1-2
TGTGCCAGCAGTTGGAGGGCAGGGGATGGCTACACCTTC
CASSWRAGDGYTF
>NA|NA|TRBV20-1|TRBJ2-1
TGCAGTGCCCCCCGCGGGCCGTCTGACAATGAGCAGTTCTTC
CSAPRGPSDNEQFF
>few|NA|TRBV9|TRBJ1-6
TGTGCCAGCAGCGCCCAGGACGGATCACCCCTCCACTTT
CASSAQDGSPLHF
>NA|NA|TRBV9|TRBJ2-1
TGTGCCAGCAGCGTATACAGCGCCTCCTACAATGAGCAGTTCTTC
CASSVYSASYNEQFF
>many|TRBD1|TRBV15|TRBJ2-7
TGTGCCACCAGCAGAGTTGGGACAGGGATCCACGAGCAGTACTTC
CATSRVGTGIHEQYF
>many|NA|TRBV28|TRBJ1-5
TGTGCCAGCAGGACAAACTTTCCCTTTAGCAATCAGCCCCAGCATTTT
CASRTNFPFSNQPQHF
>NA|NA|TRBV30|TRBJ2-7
TGTGCCTGGAGTGTAGGGCAGGGACTCTACGAGCAGTACTTC
CAWSVGQGLYEQYF